A single sample is the source of the 31 T cell receptor beta chains below, sequenced in a study of blood T cell repertoires in COVID-19. Clones were read by immunoSEQ multiplex PCR, and TCRdb kept only the in-frame ones, dropping some. The repertoire holds 70,000 or so clones, 70% to 90% seen once, with approximately 1.5% in the top ten. The sequencing sample was made of peripheral blood. These receptors came from a human donor in a cohort sampled during active COVID-19.

The J gene is TRBJ2-3, the V gene TRBV4-1, with D tentatively TRBD2 (5 bases). CDR1 is MGHRA, CDR2 YSYEKL, per germline. This CDR3 has 17 residues. V shed 3 bases and J shed 0 bases, with 16 bases lying between them. CDR3 sequence reads: CASSHRRVTGSTDTQYF. The CDR3 DNA is TGCGCCAGCAGCCACAGGCGGGTGACGGGTAGCACAGATACGCAGTATTTT.

V and J are TRBV28 and TRBJ1-2; TRBD1 aligns across 7 bases. This CDR3 is 12 amino acids long. V lost 6 bases and J lost 7; bases outside the gene matches: 5. Germline CDR1 MDHEN, CDR2 SYDVKM. The CDR3 region is CASSRQGVGYTF. CDR3 nucleotide sequence: TGTGCCAGCAGCCGCCAGGGGGTTGGCTACACCTTC.

The V gene is TRBV5-6, the J gene TRBJ2-3; 8 positions agree with TRBD2. V trimming: 4 bases; J trimming: 2 bases; junction bases outside the gene matches: 9. CDR3 length: 16 residues. Germline CDR1 reads SGHDT; CDR2 reads YYEEEE. The CDR3 nucleotides read TGTGCCAGCAGCGAGGGACTAGTGGCCCCCACAGATACGCAGTATTTT. Translation: CASSEGLVAPTDTQYF.

This clone showed up just a few times. The V call is TRBV10-1, the J call TRBJ1-5; D uncertain. Germline CDR1 reads WNHNN; CDR2 reads SYGVQD (reference sequence). The CDR3 consists of 16 residues. Trimming cost V 4 bases and J 3 bases, with 16 bases left between them. CDR3 protein: CASSGQQGRVNQPQHF. The CDR3 coding sequence is TGCGCCAGCAGTGGGCAACAAGGGAGAGTCAATCAGCCCCAGCATTTT.

The V gene is TRBV24-1, the J gene TRBJ2-5; D remains ambiguous. Germline lookup yields CDR1 KGHDR and CDR2 SFDVKD. V lost 6 bases and J 3 bases, leaving 10 bases between the germline ends. The CDR3 length is 13 residues. The chain's CDR3 is CATSLSNEETQYF. The CDR3 coding sequence is TGTGCCACCAGTTTGAGTAATGAAGAGACCCAGTACTTC.

V is TRBV3-1 (or the pseudogene TRBV3-2) and J is TRBJ2-1, with D possibly matching TRBD2 (5 bases). Looked up from germline, CDR1 is LGHDT and CDR2 is YNNKEL (reference sequence). With 2 bases removed from V and 6 bases from J, the gap between germline ends came to 20 bases. CDR3 length: 17 amino acids. This CDR3 reads CASSQIGGASPLNEQFF. The CDR3, as DNA: TGTGCCAGCAGCCAAATAGGAGGAGCTTCCCCCCTCAATGAGCAGTTCTTC.

The chain uses TRBV9 and TRBJ2-1; 10 bases match TRBD2. V lost 0 bases to trimming and J lost 4 bases; unmatched junction nucleotides: 1. The germline CDR1 and CDR2 sequences are SGDLS and YYNGEE. The CDR3 consists of 15 residues. The CDR3 reads CASSVASGGYNEQFF. CDR3 in DNA: TGTGCCAGCAGCGTAGCTAGCGGGGGATACAATGAGCAGTTCTTC.

V and J are TRBV6-6 and TRBJ2-2; 7 nucleotides match TRBD1. Germline values: CDR1 MNHNY, CDR2 SVGAGI (reference sequence). The CDR3 sequence is 16 residues long. V shed 5 bases and J 2 bases; nucleotides not matched to a gene: 8. CDR3 nucleotide sequence: TGTGCCAGCAGTGCGGCCGGGACAGCAAACACCGGGGAGCTGTTTTTT. Translating gives CASSAAGTANTGELFF.

CDR3 in amino acids: CASSHGRRGPDNSPLHF. The CDR3 DNA sequence: TGTGCCAGCAGCCACGGACGTAGGGGCCCGGATAATTCACCCCTCCACTTT. The chain is built from TRBV5-4 and TRBJ1-6, with D perhaps matching TRBD1 (5 bases). Germline-derived CDR1 and CDR2 are SGHNT and YYREEE (reference sequence). Between the trimmed V and J ends, which lost 4 bases and 5 bases, there was a span of 19 bases. The CDR3 length is 17 residues. Drawing the rest from reference TRBV5-4 and TRBJ1-6, the complete variable domain is ETGVTQSPTHLIKTRGQQVTLRCSSQSGHNTVSWYQQALGQGPQFIFQYYREEENGRGNFPPRFSGLQFPNYSSELNVNALELDDSALYLCASSHGRRGPDNSPLHFGNGTRLTVT.

This rearrangement joins TRBV4-1 to TRBJ1-1; D might be TRBD1 (6 bases). CDR3 length: 15 residues. Germline loops: CDR1 MGHRA, CDR2 YSYEKL. V was cut by 1 base and J by 2 bases, with 11 bases left in between. The CDR3 loop is CASSQVGRGNTEAFF. CDR3 DNA sequence: TGCGCCAGCAGCCAAGTTGGCAGGGGCAACACTGAAGCTTTCTTT.

The chain has TRBV30 and TRBJ2-2, with unresolved D. The CDR3 spans 14 residues. Trimming took 1 base from V and 0 from J, leaving 6 bases between them. Germline-derived CDR1 and CDR2 are GTSNPN and SVGIG (reference sequence). CDR3 coding DNA: TGTGCCTGGAGTGATACAGCGAACACCGGGGAGCTGTTTTTT. Protein product: CAWSDTANTGELFF.

This clone appeared a single time. The chain carries TRBV9 and TRBJ1-6; unclear D gene. Trimming cost V 0 bases and J 0 bases, with 10 bases left between them. Germline assignment: CDR1 SGDLS and CDR2 YYNGEE. The CDR3 is 17 residues long. The CDR3 protein is CASSVGGGSSYNSPLHF. Written as DNA, the CDR3 is TGTGCCAGCAGCGTAGGAGGCGGAAGCTCCTATAATTCACCCCTCCACTTT. Full variable domain (missing parts from reference TRBV9 and TRBJ1-6): DSGVTQTPKHLITATGQRVTLRCSPRSGDLSVYWYQQSLDQGLQFLIQYYNGEERAKGNILERFSAQQFPDLHSELNLSSLELGDSALYFCASSVGGGSSYNSPLHFGNGTRLTVT.

The rearrangement links TRBV30 to TRBJ1-5; D is uncertain. The CDR3 sequence is 15 residues long. The germline CDR1 and CDR2 sequences are GTSNPN and SVGIG (reference sequence). V was shortened by 0 bases and J by 1 base, with 10 bases between the two germline ends. CDR3 sequence reads: CAWSVTRGSNQPQHF. The CDR3, as DNA: TGTGCCTGGAGTGTAACGAGAGGGAGCAATCAGCCCCAGCATTTT.

The chain employs TRBV7-9 and TRBJ2-3; D gene ambiguous. Trimming pared 8 bases from V and 0 bases from J, leaving 9 bases between. From germline, CDR1 is SEHNR and CDR2 FQNEAQ (reference sequence). The CDR3 has 13 residues. The CDR3 bases are TGTGCCAGCTCTATCACTAGCACAGATACGCAGTATTTT. Its translation is CASSITSTDTQYF.

The chain couples TRBV2 to TRBJ2-5, with D possibly being TRBD2 (5 bases). Germline CDR1 is SNHLY and CDR2 is FYNNEI. Trimming took 6 bases from V and 5 from J, leaving 16 bases between them. The CDR3 length is 14 residues. CDR3 coding DNA: TGTGCCAGCAGGACGGGGTTGTCGTCCGAGACCCAGTACTTC. The encoded protein is CASRTGLSSETQYF. The entire variable domain, with the rest obtained from reference TRBV2 and TRBJ2-5, is as follows: EPEVTQTPSHQVTQMGQEVILRCVPISNHLYFYWYRQILGQKVEFLVSFYNNEISEKSEIFDDQFSVERPDGSNFTLKIRSTKLEDSAMYFCASRTGLSSETQYFGPGTRLLVL.

The rearrangement uses TRBV18 and TRBJ2-1, with D maybe TRBD2 (7 bases). The germline V gene has CDR1 KGHSH and CDR2 LQKENI. The CDR3 covers 14 residues. Trimming removed 2 bases from V and 8 bases from J, with 13 bases in between. As DNA, the CDR3 is TGTGCCAGCTCACCAGGTCAGGGGAGGGATGAGCAGTTCTTC. Amino acids: CASSPGQGRDEQFF. Full variable domain (missing parts from reference TRBV18 and TRBJ2-1): NAGVMQNPRHLVRRRGQEARLRCSPMKGHSHVYWYRQLPEEGLKFMVYLQKENIIDESGMPKERFSAEFPKEGPSILRIQQVVRGDSAAYFCASSPGQGRDEQFFGPGTRLTVL.

This rearrangement joins TRBV2 to TRBJ2-1; possible D gene TRBD2, 5 bases. There are 13 residues in the CDR3. Germline V CDR1 and CDR2: SNHLY, FYNNEI. Trimming stripped 4 bases from V and 9 bases from J, with 13 bases between. For the CDR3, the DNA is TGTGCCAGCAGTGCAGGCGGGTCGCTTGAGCAGTTCTTC. Translation: CASSAGGSLEQFF. Full variable domain (missing parts from reference TRBV2 and TRBJ2-1): EPEVTQTPSHQVTQMGQEVILRCVPISNHLYFYWYRQILGQKVEFLVSFYNNEISEKSEIFDDQFSVERPDGSNFTLKIRSTKLEDSAMYFCASSAGGSLEQFFGPGTRLTVL.

The chain uses TRBV5-4 and TRBJ2-2; 15 bases are a match to TRBD2. The CDR3 covers 17 residues. Germline lookup yields CDR1 SGHNT and CDR2 YYREEE (reference sequence). With V trimmed by 4 bases and J by 5 bases, 6 bases remained unmatched. CDR3 sequence: CASSPGGLAGGTGELFF. The CDR3 DNA follows: TGTGCCAGCAGCCCGGGGGGACTAGCGGGAGGTACCGGGGAGCTGTTTTTT.

V usage is TRBV30 and J usage is TRBJ1-1; D is possibly TRBD1 (5 bases). This CDR3 has 14 amino acids. With 5 bases removed from V and 3 bases from J, the gap between germline ends came to 16 bases. Germline CDR1 and CDR2: GTSNPN and SVGIG (reference sequence). The DNA of the CDR3 is TGTGCCTGGGGCCTGGGGGGAGGGGACACTGAAGCTTTCTTT. Translation: CAWGLGGGDTEAFF.

V gene TRBV6-5 combines with J gene TRBJ2-3; D possibly corresponds to TRBD2 (5 bases). Trimming cost V 8 bases and J 0 bases, with 15 bases left between them. Germline CDR1 is MNHEY and CDR2 is SVGAGI. The CDR3 is 15 residues long. The CDR3 DNA reads as TGTGCCAGCGAGGACTCGTCTCCTAGCACAGATACGCAGTATTTT. It codes for CASEDSSPSTDTQYF.

This clone occurred once. The chain joins TRBV4-1 to TRBJ2-5; D is unclear. CDR1 and CDR2 (germline): MGHRA, YSYEKL. V was clipped by 0 bases and J by 5 bases, with 13 bases between them. This CDR3 spans 15 amino acids. CDR3 sequence (DNA): TGCGCCAGCAGCCAAGATTCTTGGGCAGTCGAGACCCAGTACTTC. It translates to CASSQDSWAVETQYF.

The chain couples TRBV27 to TRBJ1-5; possible D gene TRBD1, 6 bases. Germline CDR1 and CDR2: MNHEY and SMNVEV (reference sequence). The CDR3 extends over 12 amino acids. V was cut by 4 bases and J by 11 bases, with 12 bases left in between. The CDR3 region is CASSSPGAAQHF. The CDR3 DNA reads TGTGCCAGCAGTTCCCCAGGGGCGGCCCAGCATTTT.

This chain uses TRBV2 with TRBJ1-1; 8 bases fit TRBD1. The CDR3 extends over 14 amino acids. V trimming: 6 bases; J trimming: 3 bases; junction bases outside the gene matches: 6. Per germline, CDR1 SNHLY and CDR2 FYNNEI. This chain's CDR3 is CASRRQGLDTEAFF. In nucleotides, the CDR3 is TGTGCCAGCAGACGACAGGGGTTAGACACTGAAGCTTTCTTT. Based on the CDR3 plus reference TRBV2 and TRBJ1-1, the full variable domain is EPEVTQTPSHQVTQMGQEVILRCVPISNHLYFYWYRQILGQKVEFLVSFYNNEISEKSEIFDDQFSVERPDGSNFTLKIRSTKLEDSAMYFCASRRQGLDTEAFFGQGTRLTVV.

CDR3 coding DNA: TGTGCCAGCAGCCCATGGACTAGCCCCTACGAGCAGTACTTC. Residues: CASSPWTSPYEQYF. V is TRBV7-9 and J is TRBJ2-7, with 8 bases lining up with TRBD2. From germline, CDR1 is SEHNR and CDR2 FQNEAQ (reference sequence). This CDR3 comprises 14 residues. V lost 5 bases, J lost 2 bases, and 5 bases stayed unmatched.

This sequence joins TRBV6-5 and TRBJ2-2; weak D call: TRBD1 (7 bases). This CDR3 has 15 residues. CDR1 is MNHEY, CDR2 SVGAGI, per germline. Trimming removed 6 bases at V and 5 bases at J, with 16 bases between. The CDR3 loop is CASRTPQGRTGELFF. The CDR3 DNA follows: TGTGCCAGCAGAACCCCACAGGGGAGGACCGGGGAGCTGTTTTTT.

The chain recombines TRBV29-1 with TRBJ2-3; no definite D call. CDR3 length: 10 residues. The V end was cut by 6 bases, the J end by 11 bases, with 12 bases between. CDR1 and CDR2 (germline): SQVTM, ANQGSEA. The CDR3 is CSVEWYGQYF. DNA of the CDR3: TGCAGCGTGGAGTGGTACGGGCAGTATTTT.

The CDR3 sequence is CASSLLSAGAYEQYF. The CDR3 DNA sequence: TGTGCCAGCAGCTTGCTCTCAGCGGGAGCCTACGAGCAGTACTTC. J is TRBJ2-7 and V is TRBV5-8; TRBD2 matches 8 bases. CDR3 size: 15 residues. In germline, CDR1 is SGHTS, CDR2 YDEGEE. Trimming took 1 base from V and 2 from J; bases not matched to a gene: 5.

The V gene is TRBV10-3, the J gene TRBJ2-3; the D gene is possibly TRBD2 (5 bases). CDR3 length: 14 amino acids. Per the germline V gene, CDR1 is ENHRY and CDR2 is SYGVKD. V was clipped by 5 bases and J by 3 bases, with 12 bases between them. The CDR3 loop is CAISSGRDTDTQYF. CDR3 bases: TGTGCCATCAGTAGCGGTAGGGATACAGATACGCAGTATTTT.

The CDR3 protein is CAISGTGGAQPQHF. CDR3 sequence (DNA): TGTGCCATCAGTGGGACAGGGGGGGCTCAGCCCCAGCATTTT. The chain uses TRBV10-3 and TRBJ1-5; 10 nucleotides agree with TRBD1. V lost 4 bases, J lost 6 bases, and 3 bases stayed unmatched. The CDR3 has 14 amino acids. Per germline, CDR1 ENHRY and CDR2 SYGVKD.

The chain is built from TRBV7-9 and TRBJ2-5, with 7 bases identical to TRBD2. Trimming took 5 bases from V and 5 from J; bases not matched to a gene: 11. In germline, CDR1 is SEHNR, CDR2 FQNEAQ (reference sequence). The CDR3 is 15 residues long. The CDR3 DNA follows: TGTGCCAGCAGCCTACTAGCGTTCGCCGGGGAGACCCAGTACTTC. This gives the protein CASSLLAFAGETQYF. The variable domain in full, completed from reference TRBV7-9 and TRBJ2-5, reads DTGVSQNPRHKITKRGQNVTFRCDPISEHNRLYWYRQTLGQGPEFLTYFQNEAQLEKSRLLSDRFSAERPKGSFSTLEIQRTEQGDSAMYLCASSLLAFAGETQYFGPGTRLLVL.

This clone was counted only a few times. The gene calls are TRBV9 and TRBJ1-2; 7 positions match TRBD1. The CDR3 runs to 14 residues. The germline V gene encodes CDR1 SGDLS and CDR2 YYNGEE. J lost 7 bases, V lost 4 bases, and 10 bases had no gene match. For the CDR3, the DNA is TGTGCCAGCAGCCCGAGACAGGGAGGTGGTGGCTACACCTTC. This codes for CASSPRQGGGGYTF.